The clone carrying this T cell receptor (beta chain) was counted between two and nine times. Its target is not known. The sample carries other DNA sequences with the same CDR3. Authors' data handling: Clinicopathological groups differed in CDR3, with these differences serving to build a distant-metastasis classifier for papillary thyroid cancer. Through MiXCR, TCRdb re-clonotyped the PCR reads. TCRdb's processing, not the study's, gives the V and J calls here. This table has under 75,000 clones, about 17% appearing once. This sample stems from a study of metastatic and nonmetastatic thyroid tumors. Turning to the study itself: Thyroid patients, malignant and benign, had repertoires compared across blood and tumor or nodule tissue. Findings of the study overall: Benign nodules were reported to have significantly lower TCR beta diversity than malignant thyroid tumors, in blood and tumor.

After removal of 3 bases from V and 5 bases from J, the junction contained 7 bases not matched to a gene. CDR3 length: 15 residues. CDR1 and CDR2 from the germline V gene are MNHEY and SMNVEV (reference sequence). Every patient was untreated before thyroid surgery. The receptor's source is a female donor with papillary thyroid cancer or a benign thyroid nodule (not recorded which). Some clones in this sample may be carry-over from other donors' samples. The chain links TRBV27 to TRBJ2-7, with TRBD2 identical over 10 bases. Sequenced sample: blood. The CDR3 spells CASSFGTSGRDEQYF. The DNA of the CDR3 is TGTGCCAGCAGTTTTGGGACCAGCGGGAGGGACGAGCAGTACTTC.